A selection of T cell receptor beta chains follows, all from one sample in a study of blood T cell repertoires in COVID-19. Sequencing was performed with immunoSEQ multiplex PCR; in TCRdb, only in-frame clones are kept and a portion is missing. The sample has 55,000 to 65,000 clones, 75% to 90% seen once. Sequencing was performed on peripheral blood. These receptors all stem from a man between 60 and 70 years old with COVID-19, enrolled during active disease. Each CDR3 is given with its conserved first and last residue. A D gene is named only where the DNA matches it firmly. Clone size appears in some rows only: once, few, many, or a class for an expanded clone.

-	few	TRBJ1-6	TRBV9	TGTGCCAGCAGCGTAGTTCAGGATAATTCACCCCTCCACTTT	CASSVVQDNSPLHF
TRBD2	-	TRBJ2-7	TRBV5-1	TGCGCCAGCAGGAAGACTAGCGGGGGGGCCGGTGGCGAGCAGTACTTC	CASRKTSGGAGGEQYF
TRBD1	-	TRBJ1-2	TRBV10-3	TGTGCCATCAGTGTAGAGGACAGGCCTAACTATGGCTACACCTTC	CAISVEDRPNYGYTF
-	-	TRBJ2-2	TRBV11-2	TGTGCCAGCAGCTTATCGATCCGGGGGACCGTCGCCGGGGAGCTGTTTTTT	CASSLSIRGTVAGELFF
-	-	TRBJ2-1	TRBV19	TGTGCCGCAGGGACCTACAATGAGCAGTTCTTC	CAAGTYNEQFF
TRBD1	-	TRBJ1-1	TRBV27	TGTGCCAGCATTCCGGGACAGGGTGAAGCTTTCTTT	CASIPGQGEAFF
TRBD1	-	TRBJ1-3	TRBV18	TGTGCCAGCTCACCGTCAAAGGGGGCAACTGGAAACACCATATATTTT	CASSPSKGATGNTIYF
-	-	TRBJ2-2	TRBV7-9	TGTGCCAGCAGCTTAGTTACTGGCACCGGGGAGCTGTTTTTT	CASSLVTGTGELFF
TRBD2	-	TRBJ2-2	TRBV27	TGTGCCAGCAGTTTCGGGGCTAGCGGGAGATTTGCTGGGGCCGGGGAGCTGTTTTTT	CASSFGASGRFAGAGELFF
-	-	TRBJ1-5	TRBV15	TGTGCCACCAGCAGAGAACCGGGAGGCAATCAGCCCCAGCATTTT	CATSREPGGNQPQHF
-	-	TRBJ1-5	TRBV9	TGTGCCAGCAGCGTAGGGCAGGGGCTTCAGCCCCAGCATTTT	CASSVGQGLQPQHF
-	-	TRBJ2-7	TRBV11-2	TGTGCCAGCAGCTTAGCCCTCCTCTCCTACGAGCAGTACTTC	CASSLALLSYEQYF
-	-	TRBJ1-1	TRBV19	TGTGCCAGTAGCATTAGGGGTGTAGGAAACACTGAAGCTTTCTTT	CASSIRGVGNTEAFF
-	-	TRBJ1-5	TRBV6-1	TGTGCCAGCAGTGAGCAGTTGTATAGCAATCAGCCCCAGCATTTT	CASSEQLYSNQPQHF
-	-	TRBJ2-1	TRBV4-2	TGTGCCAGCAGCCAAGGGGAGCAATCCTACAATGAGCAGTTCTTC	CASSQGEQSYNEQFF
-	few	TRBJ2-1	TRBV25-1	TGTGCCAGCAGTGCCTTATCTACTAGCATCGATGAGCAGTTCTTC	CASSALSTSIDEQFF
-	-	TRBJ2-6	TRBV6-1	TGTGCCAGCAGTGAATCGAGGGGGAGCTCTGGGGCCAACGTCCTGACTTTC	CASSESRGSSGANVLTF
-	-	TRBJ1-1	TRBV5-1	TGCGCCAGCAGCTTGGTTGGGGGAGGTACTGAAGCTTTCTTT	CASSLVGGGTEAFF
-	-	TRBJ1-1	TRBV29-1	TGCAGCAGCGGTCTCACCAACACTGAAGCTTTCTTT	CSSGLTNTEAFF
-	-	TRBJ1-1	TRBV12-3/TRBV12-4	TGTGCCAGCAGAACAAACACTGAAGCTTTCTTT	CASRTNTEAFF
TRBD1	-	TRBJ1-4	TRBV14	TGTGCCAGCAGCCAAGATCGAAGGGGGAAGGACAGGGAGAAAAAACTGTTTTTT	CASSQDRRGKDREKKLFF
TRBD1	-	TRBJ1-5	TRBV4-2	TGTGCCAGCAGCCAAGCGCCGGGACAGGGCACGTATCAGCCCCAGCATTTT	CASSQAPGQGTYQPQHF
-	few	TRBJ1-1	TRBV27	TGTGCCAGCAGTTTATCGCGGGGCGAAGCTTTCTTT	CASSLSRGEAFF
TRBD1	-	TRBJ2-2	TRBV5-1	TGCGCCAGCAGCTTACAGGGGGCAGGGACCGGGGAGCTGTTTTTT	CASSLQGAGTGELFF
-	-	TRBJ2-1	TRBV27	TGTGCCAGCAGTTACTCCCGGAGCTCCTACAATGAGCAGTTCTTC	CASSYSRSSYNEQFF